This T cell receptor beta chain was captured in a study of vaccination and CD4 T cells after COVID-19. In the study overall: Convalescent participants consisted of six males and four females, two being Hispanic. Overall study results and limits: Spike mono-reactivity was evident in 304 of the 307 vaccine-specific clones derived from convalescent patients.

Stated treatment: roughly 10-day PBMC culture with coronavirus spike peptide pools or control peptides (ViraFEST assay). The CDR3 length is 15 residues. Trimming took off 1 base at V and 5 bases at J, with 12 bases between the two ends. CDR1 is SGHTA and CDR2 is FQGNSA in the germline V gene. Worth noting for this clonotype: What it binds is not known.

Scientists ran DNA taken from cultured CD4+ T cells through the Oncomine TCR Beta short-read assay for sequencing. TCRdb re-derived calls from the PCR reads in MiXCR, one entry per CDR3 protein. The sample lists approximately 21,000 distinct CDR3 sequences, 60% occurring once. Material: CD4+ T cells from blood, cultured in vitro, obtained after SARS-CoV-2 vaccination. The rearrangement links TRBV7-2 to TRBJ1-5; D possibly corresponds to TRBD1 (5 bases). The receptor was derived from a human donor who had recovered from COVID-19. CDR3 sequence reads: CASSLDGTPDQPQHF. The CDR3 nucleotides are TGTGCCAGCAGCTTAGATGGGACGCCAGATCAGCCCCAGCATTTT.